A selection of T cell receptor beta chains follows, all from one sample in a study of blood T cell repertoires in COVID-19. Profiling relied on immunoSEQ multiplex PCR, and the TCRdb table lists in-frame clones only, not all of them. Of 200,000 to 300,000 clones detected, approximately 90% appear once; the ten largest clones hold 6.3%. The sample comprised peripheral blood. Receptors originate from a woman in her 30s with COVID-19, enrolled during active disease. CDR3s include the opening cysteine and the closing phenylalanine or tryptophan. D genes are given only for firm matches. Not all rows give a size; the values are once, few, many and, for expanded clones, a class.

D: -; J: TRBJ1-1; size: -; length: 14; V: TRBV3-1/TRBV3-2; DNA: TGTGCCAGCAGCCAAGTTGACAGAGACACTGAAGCTTTCTTT; CDR3: CASSQVDRDTEAFF
D: TRBD1; J: TRBJ2-4; size: -; length: 18; V: TRBV4-2; DNA: TGTGCCAGCAGATCGATTGGGACAGGGGGTAGGACCAAAAACATTCAGTACTTC; CDR3: CASRSIGTGGRTKNIQYF
D: TRBD2; J: TRBJ2-1; size: -; length: 16; V: TRBV4-2; DNA: TGTGCCAGCAGCCAAGAAGAAGGGACTAGAACAAATGAGCAGTTCTTC; CDR3: CASSQEEGTRTNEQFF
D: TRBD1; J: TRBJ1-5; size: -; length: 15; V: TRBV24-1; DNA: TGTGCCACCAGATCCGGGACAGGCGTGAATCAGCCCCAGCATTTT; CDR3: CATRSGTGVNQPQHF
D: -; J: TRBJ1-3; size: few; length: 13; V: TRBV28; DNA: TGTGCCAGCAGACAGGGAGCTGGAAACACCATATATTTT; CDR3: CASRQGAGNTIYF
D: TRBD2; J: TRBJ2-5; size: -; length: 15; V: TRBV5-1; DNA: TGCGCCAGCACCTATAGTGGGACTACCCAAGAGACCCAGTACTTC; CDR3: CASTYSGTTQETQYF
D: -; J: TRBJ2-7; size: -; length: 15; V: TRBV13; DNA: TGTGCCGCCAGTCAGGGTGGAAGTGGGGCCTACGAGCAGTACTTC; CDR3: CAASQGGSGAYEQYF
D: -; J: TRBJ2-2; size: once; length: 15; V: TRBV12-5; DNA: TGTGCTAGTGGTTTGGTATGGGGGGATGCCGGGGAGCTGTTTTTT; CDR3: CASGLVWGDAGELFF
D: TRBD2; J: TRBJ2-5; size: -; length: 19; V: TRBV29-1; DNA: TGCAGCATTGACGAGGCTAGCGGGGGATACGGTTTGTACCAAGAGACCCAGTACTTC; CDR3: CSIDEASGGYGLYQETQYF
D: -; J: TRBJ2-2; size: -; length: 18; V: TRBV4-3; DNA: TGCGCCAGCAGCACTCTTACGTCGGACAGTCGGGGCGTCGGGGAGCTGTTTTTT; CDR3: CASSTLTSDSRGVGELFF
D: -; J: TRBJ2-1; size: -; length: 12; V: TRBV29-1; DNA: TGCAGCGTTGCTCGGGAGTACAATGAGCAGTTCTTC; CDR3: CSVAREYNEQFF
D: -; J: TRBJ1-6; size: few; length: 14; V: TRBV4-1; DNA: TGCGCCAGCAGCCATGAGAGGGCAAATTCACCCCTCCACTTT; CDR3: CASSHERANSPLHF
D: -; J: TRBJ2-1; size: -; length: 13; V: TRBV3-1/TRBV3-2; DNA: TGTGCCAGCAGCCCACCAACTCCCAATGAGCAGTTCTTC; CDR3: CASSPPTPNEQFF
D: TRBD2; J: TRBJ2-1; size: few; length: 13; V: TRBV2; DNA: TGTGCCAGCAAGGTCTTGCGGGAGGGTGAGCAGTTCTTC; CDR3: CASKVLREGEQFF
D: -; J: TRBJ2-7; size: -; length: 12; V: TRBV7-9; DNA: TGTGCCAGCAGCTTAGTTATCTACGAGCAGTACTTC; CDR3: CASSLVIYEQYF
D: TRBD1; J: TRBJ2-1; size: -; length: 17; V: TRBV11-3; DNA: TGTGCCAGCAGCTTAGTGACAGGGCTTCGCTCCTACAATGAGCAGTTCTTC; CDR3: CASSLVTGLRSYNEQFF
D: TRBD1; J: TRBJ2-1; size: once; length: 15; V: TRBV6-2/TRBV6-3; DNA: TGTGCCAGCAGTCAGGACAGGAGCTCCTACAATGAGCAGTTCTTC; CDR3: CASSQDRSSYNEQFF
D: TRBD1; J: TRBJ2-3; size: -; length: 15; V: TRBV19; DNA: TGTGCCAGTAGCCTACGCGGACAGGGCACAGATACGCAGTATTTT; CDR3: CASSLRGQGTDTQYF
D: -; J: TRBJ2-1; size: once; length: 17; V: TRBV7-6; DNA: TGTGCCAGCAGCTTAGCGGCGGGGCGGGAAGCCTACAATGAGCAGTTCTTC; CDR3: CASSLAAGREAYNEQFF
D: -; J: TRBJ1-4; size: -; length: 15; V: TRBV25-1; DNA: TGTGCCAGCAGTGAAGTAAAGGGGCAGGATGAAAAACTGTTTTTT; CDR3: CASSEVKGQDEKLFF
D: -; J: TRBJ2-3; size: -; length: 15; V: TRBV5-6; DNA: TGTGCCAGCAGCTTGGGGAGTAGCGCCACAGATACGCAGTATTTT; CDR3: CASSLGSSATDTQYF
D: TRBD2; J: TRBJ2-3; size: -; length: 15; V: TRBV7-2; DNA: TGTGCCAGCAGCCTGACTAGCGGTAGCACAGATACGCAGTATTTT; CDR3: CASSLTSGSTDTQYF
D: TRBD2; J: TRBJ2-1; size: -; length: 14; V: TRBV9; DNA: TGTGCCAGCAGCGCGGGACTAGTGTACAATGAGCAGTTCTTC; CDR3: CASSAGLVYNEQFF
D: -; J: TRBJ2-7; size: once; length: 16; V: TRBV15; DNA: TGTGCCACCAGCAGAGTTGGTGTAAGGGGCAACTACGAGCAGTACTTC; CDR3: CATSRVGVRGNYEQYF
D: -; J: TRBJ1-4; size: once; length: 12; V: TRBV19; DNA: TGTGCCAGTAGTATCGGGAATGAAAAACTGTTTTTT; CDR3: CASSIGNEKLFF
D: -; J: TRBJ1-5; size: -; length: 14; V: TRBV5-4; DNA: TGTGCCAGCAGCTGGACGGGGGGTAGCCAGCCCCAGCATTTT; CDR3: CASSWTGGSQPQHF
D: TRBD1; J: TRBJ2-5; size: -; length: 15; V: TRBV18; DNA: TGTGCCAGCTCACCTCCGACAGGGTCCCAAGAGACCCAGTACTTC; CDR3: CASSPPTGSQETQYF
D: TRBD1; J: TRBJ1-2; size: -; length: 14; V: TRBV10-3; DNA: TGTGCCATCAGTGATCCGGGGACAGTCTCTGGCTACACCTTC; CDR3: CAISDPGTVSGYTF
D: TRBD2; J: TRBJ2-1; size: -; length: 15; V: TRBV5-1; DNA: TGCGCCAGCGGCGCAGGACTAGCGGTTTACAATGAGCAGTTCTTC; CDR3: CASGAGLAVYNEQFF
D: TRBD1; J: TRBJ1-2; size: -; length: 15; V: TRBV27; DNA: TGTGCCAGCAGAGTGGGGACAGGACCTCTTTATGGCTACACCTTC; CDR3: CASRVGTGPLYGYTF
D: TRBD2; J: TRBJ2-7; size: -; length: 15; V: TRBV7-2; DNA: TGTGCCAGCAGCTTAGTCTCGGGGGGGTCAAACGAGCAGTACTTC; CDR3: CASSLVSGGSNEQYF
D: -; J: TRBJ2-1; size: once; length: 14; V: TRBV27; DNA: TGTGCCAGCAGTTTAATTCGGGCAGGGTGGGAGCAGTTCTTC; CDR3: CASSLIRAGWEQFF
D: TRBD1; J: TRBJ2-2; size: -; length: 18; V: TRBV15; DNA: TGTGCCACCAGCAGAGATTTATTGGGGACAGGCGGTGCCGGGGAGCTGTTTTTT; CDR3: CATSRDLLGTGGAGELFF
D: TRBD1; J: TRBJ2-7; size: -; length: 17; V: TRBV5-1; DNA: TGCGCCAGCAGCCCGGGACAGGGGAAGGGGTTCGCCTACGAGCAGTACTTC; CDR3: CASSPGQGKGFAYEQYF
D: -; J: TRBJ2-1; size: -; length: 13; V: TRBV14; DNA: TGTGCCAGCAGCCAAGATTCGCGGGGAGAGCAGTTCTTC; CDR3: CASSQDSRGEQFF
D: TRBD1; J: TRBJ1-4; size: -; length: 16; V: TRBV5-1; DNA: TGCGCCAGCAGCCGAAGTGACAGGGTTCATAATGAAAAACTGTTTTTT; CDR3: CASSRSDRVHNEKLFF
D: TRBD1; J: TRBJ2-2; size: -; length: 17; V: TRBV4-1; DNA: TGCGCCAGCAGGTCCAACACCGGGACAGGGAACACCGGGGAGCTGTTTTTT; CDR3: CASRSNTGTGNTGELFF
D: TRBD1; J: TRBJ1-2; size: -; length: 18; V: TRBV7-9; DNA: TGTGCCAGCAGCGTCGCCGGGACAGGGGACGTGGGTGACTATGGCTACACCTTC; CDR3: CASSVAGTGDVGDYGYTF
D: TRBD1; J: TRBJ2-1; size: once; length: 15; V: TRBV4-3; DNA: TGCGCCAGCAGCCAACCGGGACAGGGATTCAATGAGCAGTTCTTC; CDR3: CASSQPGQGFNEQFF
D: -; J: TRBJ2-2; size: -; length: 15; V: TRBV19; DNA: TGTGCCAGTAGTATCGAGCGGGCCCTCACCGGGGAGCTGTTTTTT; CDR3: CASSIERALTGELFF
D: TRBD1; J: TRBJ2-1; size: -; length: 16; V: TRBV5-1; DNA: TGCGCCAGCAGCTTTGTGGGGGGGACAGGGTACAATGAGCAGTTCTTC; CDR3: CASSFVGGTGYNEQFF
D: TRBD1; J: TRBJ1-2; size: -; length: 16; V: TRBV19; DNA: TGTGCCAGTAGTATAGCCGGGGACAGTAGATTCTATGGCTACACCTTC; CDR3: CASSIAGDSRFYGYTF
D: -; J: TRBJ1-1; size: -; length: 13; V: TRBV7-9; DNA: TGTGCCAGCAGCTTATTAAAACGGGGAGAAGCTTTCTTT; CDR3: CASSLLKRGEAFF
D: -; J: TRBJ1-2; size: -; length: 14; V: TRBV7-9; DNA: TGTGCCAGCAGCTTATCTTCGGCGGGCTATGGCTACACCTTC; CDR3: CASSLSSAGYGYTF
D: -; J: TRBJ2-1; size: -; length: 15; V: TRBV9; DNA: TGTGCCAGCAGCGGTTCTGTTAGCTCCTACAATGAGCAGTTCTTC; CDR3: CASSGSVSSYNEQFF
D: -; J: TRBJ2-1; size: -; length: 15; V: TRBV2; DNA: TGTGCCAGCAGTGGTAGGGGTGCCGACTACAATGAGCAGTTCTTC; CDR3: CASSGRGADYNEQFF
D: TRBD2; J: TRBJ2-1; size: -; length: 15; V: TRBV25-1; DNA: TGTGCCAGCAGTGTACTAGCGGGAGTCTTGGATGAGCAGTTCTTC; CDR3: CASSVLAGVLDEQFF
D: -; J: TRBJ1-4; size: -; length: 14; V: TRBV6-4; DNA: TGTGCCAGCAGGCCGACAGGTGCTAATGAAAAACTGTTTTTT; CDR3: CASRPTGANEKLFF
D: TRBD1; J: TRBJ1-1; size: -; length: 15; V: TRBV7-9; DNA: TGTGCCAGCAGCCCGACAGGGGGCGCGGGCACTGAAGCTTTCTTT; CDR3: CASSPTGGAGTEAFF
D: -; J: TRBJ1-1; size: -; length: 19; V: TRBV7-9; DNA: TGTGCCAGCAGCTATGAGAGAGAGGTGGACGGGAGTATGAACACTGAAGCTTTCTTT; CDR3: CASSYEREVDGSMNTEAFF
D: TRBD1; J: TRBJ1-2; size: many; length: 14; V: TRBV27; DNA: TGTGCCAGCAGTTTACAGGGGGGAAACTATGGCTACACCTTC; CDR3: CASSLQGGNYGYTF